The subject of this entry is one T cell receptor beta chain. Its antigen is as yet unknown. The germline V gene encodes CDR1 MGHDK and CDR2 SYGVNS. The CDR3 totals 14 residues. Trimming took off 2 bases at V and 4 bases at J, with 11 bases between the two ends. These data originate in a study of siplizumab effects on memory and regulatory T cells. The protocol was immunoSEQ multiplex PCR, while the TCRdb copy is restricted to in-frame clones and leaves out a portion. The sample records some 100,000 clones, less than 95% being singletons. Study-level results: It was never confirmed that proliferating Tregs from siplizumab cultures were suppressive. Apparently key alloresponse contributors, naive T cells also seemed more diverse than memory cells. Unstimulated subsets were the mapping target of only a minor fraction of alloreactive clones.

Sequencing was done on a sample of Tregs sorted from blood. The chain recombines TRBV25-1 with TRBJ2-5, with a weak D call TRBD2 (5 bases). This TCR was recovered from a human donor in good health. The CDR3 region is CASSELTRVETQYF. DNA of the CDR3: TGTGCCAGCAGTGAACTCACTAGAGTAGAGACCCAGTACTTC.